This T cell receptor (beta chain) was captured in a study of blood T cell repertoires in COVID-19 (dated by TCRdb to 2020 to 2022). For context, the study as a whole: Samples from collaborators originated in the United States, Italy and Spain and spanned both the acute and convalescent phases of COVID-19. The prospective study material was composed of cDNA or gDNA derived from T cells, B-cell-depleted T cells, or PBMCs. The dataset comprised deeply sampled blood TCRbeta repertoires from subjects exposed to, actively infected with, or recovered from COVID-19. The repertoires were released in a freely available public database meant as a resource for research on the immune response to SARS-CoV-2. Samples were obtained from the ongoing ImmuneRACE study (first 160 participants) and from 1,254 subjects provided by 6 global collaborators. Sample metadata almost always included a de-identified subject ID, COVID-19 status, age in years and sex. Where available, HLA class I and class II types were obtained from metadata supplied by the sample provider rather than from assay-based typing. What the research found in general, with its limitations: Clinical and demographic metadata were provided uncurated, with the amount varying by source and participant.

Whole blood was collected in K2EDTA tubes by collaborating institutions according to the institutions' own protocols. For TCRbeta analysis, collaborator samples were shipped as frozen whole blood, as isolated PBMCs, or as DNA extracted from either sample type. Comment on this clone: It lacks a known antigen. No much larger clonotype is one base removed from it; base qualities were not supplied.

TCRbeta CDR3 regions were amplified from genomic DNA using the immunoSEQ Assay, a bias-controlled multiplex PCR. The paper's data handling went like this. The number of nucleated cells in each sample was estimated from the amplification of reference gene primers within the assay. To quantify the absolute abundance of each unique TCRbeta CDR3 rearrangement, sequence reads were collapsed and filtered. Productive Simpson clonality was computed per sample as the square root of Simpson's diversity index over productive rearrangements. This immuneACCESS table, as held by TCRdb, lists in-frame sequences with V and J called but not all clones. Of the missing ones, under half trace to an unresolved V gene in checked studies; the others have no known cause. That table supplies the V and J calls and clone size; D and trimming were determined from the DNA. The sample data list tens of thousands of clones, and approximately 85% of these were observed just once. Clones ranked in the top ten supply approximately 4.6% of the sample.

Trimming removed 3 bases from V and 5 bases from J; the gene matches leave 6 bases unexplained. From its cysteine to its phenylalanine, the CDR3 spans 14 amino acids. Of the read, only the CDR3 DNA is kept; its 42 bases are in frame from base 1. From a lookup of the germline V gene (reference sequence), CDR1 and CDR2 are GTSNPN and SVGIG. The chain is assembled from TRBV30 and TRBJ2-5, and 10 bases in between align with TRBD2. This clonotype was obtained from an older man with acute or convalescent COVID-19. Sequencing input: peripheral blood. The CDR3 in this case is CAWRVSGGRETQYF. The DNA sequence is given as TGTGCCTGGAGGGTTAGCGGGGGGAGGGAGACCCAGTACTTC.